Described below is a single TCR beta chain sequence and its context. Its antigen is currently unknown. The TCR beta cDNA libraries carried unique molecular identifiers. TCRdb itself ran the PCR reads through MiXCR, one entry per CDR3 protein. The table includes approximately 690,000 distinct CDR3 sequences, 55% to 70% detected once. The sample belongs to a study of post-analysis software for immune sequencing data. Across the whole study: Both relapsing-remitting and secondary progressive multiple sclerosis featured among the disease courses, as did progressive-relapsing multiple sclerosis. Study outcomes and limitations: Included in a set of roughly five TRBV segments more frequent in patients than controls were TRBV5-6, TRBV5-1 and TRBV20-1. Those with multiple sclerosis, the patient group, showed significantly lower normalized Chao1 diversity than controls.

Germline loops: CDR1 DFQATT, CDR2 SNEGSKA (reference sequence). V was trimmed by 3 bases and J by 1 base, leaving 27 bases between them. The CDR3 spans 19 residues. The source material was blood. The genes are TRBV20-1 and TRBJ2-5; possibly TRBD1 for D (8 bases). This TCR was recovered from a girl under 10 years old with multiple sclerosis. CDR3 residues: CSASASGGVAGVLQETQYF. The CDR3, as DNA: TGCAGTGCTAGTGCGTCAGGGGGCGTGGCGGGGGTCCTCCAAGAGACCCAGTACTTC.